This T cell receptor (beta chain) emerged from a study of T cells expressing NK-cell markers. Study as a whole: The study drew TCR beta repertoires from sorted CD3+CD56+NKG2C+, CD3+CD56+NKG2C- and CD3+CD56-NKG2C+ T cells.

The CDR3 is made up of 11 amino acids. Per the germline V gene, CDR1 is DFQATT and CDR2 is SNEGSKA (reference sequence). Study-level findings and limits: For about six donors, the dominant NKG2C+ clonotypes made up roughly 1.0-7.5% of their CD8+ T cells. Leadership of the CD3+CD56-NKG2C+ fraction also belonged to these clonotypes in a few donors.

As to this clonotype: The antigen is not known.

For each CDR3 protein, TCRdb gives one entry from its re-call of the 5' RACE reads, without DNA. The listing records roughly 170,000 distinct CDR3 sequences. The sequencing input was blood T cells: a sorted CD56 or NKG2C T cell subset, CD4+ or CD8+ T cells, or bulk PBMC T cells (not recorded which). The chain couples TRBV20-1 to TRBJ2-5. This receptor was taken from a woman between 18 and 69 years old in good health. The CDR3 region is CSASNQETQYF.